This TCR beta chain was sequenced during a study of CD4 T cell repertoires in COVID-19. Study-wide background: CFSE-low cells expanded less than 13 days with IL-2, then restimulated with other coronavirus spikes.

Germline V gene sequence: CDR1 MNHEY, CDR2 SVGAGI. CDR3 length: 14 amino acids. Unmatched junction bases numbered 5, after V lost 5 bases and J lost 6 bases. Broader study findings: Sharing of several most expanded SARS-CoV-2-reactive clonotypes across memory subsets suggested intraclonal diversification. In SARS-CoV and/or HKU1 spike cultures, between roughly 7 and 25% of SARS-CoV-2 clonotypes reappeared.

This table comes from immunoSEQ multiplex PCR, and its TCRdb copy is limited to in-frame clones, with some not included. This table holds 6,500 to 8,500 clones, roughly 84% found once. No culture step preceded sequencing of the ex vivo isolated memory T cells. As concerns this clone: Its antigen is unknown.

The source was effector memory CD4+ T cells from blood, collected before the COVID-19 pandemic. The chain employs TRBV6-5 and TRBJ1-5; 9 nucleotides line up with TRBD1. This clonotype was obtained from a human donor who had COVID-19. CDR3 sequence (DNA): TGTGCCAGCAGTGAGACAGGGGGAGGTCAGCCCCAGCATTTT. Amino acids: CASSETGGGQPQHF.